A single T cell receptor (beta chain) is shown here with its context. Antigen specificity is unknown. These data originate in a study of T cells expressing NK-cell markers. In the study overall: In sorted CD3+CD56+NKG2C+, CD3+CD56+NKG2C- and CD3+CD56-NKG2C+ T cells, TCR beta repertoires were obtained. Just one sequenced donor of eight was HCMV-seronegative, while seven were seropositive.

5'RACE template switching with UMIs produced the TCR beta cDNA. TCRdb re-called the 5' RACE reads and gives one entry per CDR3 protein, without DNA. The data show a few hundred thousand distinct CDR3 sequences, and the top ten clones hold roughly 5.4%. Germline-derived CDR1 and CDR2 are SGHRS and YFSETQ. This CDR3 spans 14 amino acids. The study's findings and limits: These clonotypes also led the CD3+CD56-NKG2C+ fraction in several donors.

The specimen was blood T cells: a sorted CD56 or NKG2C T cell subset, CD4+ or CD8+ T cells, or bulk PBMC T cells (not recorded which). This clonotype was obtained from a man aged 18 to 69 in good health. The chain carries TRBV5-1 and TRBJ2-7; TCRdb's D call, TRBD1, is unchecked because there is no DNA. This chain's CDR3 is CASSRDRDRYEQYF. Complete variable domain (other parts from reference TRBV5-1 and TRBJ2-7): KAGVTQTPRYLIKTRGQQVTLSCSPISGHRSVSWYQQTPGQGLQFLFEYFSETQRNKGNFPGRFSGRQFSNSRSEMNVSTLELGDSALYLCASSRDRDRYEQYFGPGTRLTVT.